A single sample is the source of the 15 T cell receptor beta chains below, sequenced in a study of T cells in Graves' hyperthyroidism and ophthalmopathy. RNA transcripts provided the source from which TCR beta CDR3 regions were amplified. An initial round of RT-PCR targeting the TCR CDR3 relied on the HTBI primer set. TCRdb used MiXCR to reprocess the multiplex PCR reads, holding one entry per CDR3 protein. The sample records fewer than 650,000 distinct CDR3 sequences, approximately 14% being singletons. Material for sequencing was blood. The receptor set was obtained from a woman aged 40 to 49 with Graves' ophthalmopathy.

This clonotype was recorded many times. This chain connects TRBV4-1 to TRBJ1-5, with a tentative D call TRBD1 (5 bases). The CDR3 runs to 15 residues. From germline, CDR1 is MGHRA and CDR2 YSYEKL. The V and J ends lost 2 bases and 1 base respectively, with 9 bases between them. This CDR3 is CASSQISGSNQPQHF. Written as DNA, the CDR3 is TGCGCCAGCAGCCAAATCTCAGGGAGCAATCAGCCCCAGCATTTT.

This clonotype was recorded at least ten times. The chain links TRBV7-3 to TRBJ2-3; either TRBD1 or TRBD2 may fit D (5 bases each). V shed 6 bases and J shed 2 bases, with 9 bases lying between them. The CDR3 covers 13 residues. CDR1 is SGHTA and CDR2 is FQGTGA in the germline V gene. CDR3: CASSLGTTDTQYF. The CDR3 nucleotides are TGTGCCAGCAGTCTCGGGACCACAGATACGCAGTATTTT.

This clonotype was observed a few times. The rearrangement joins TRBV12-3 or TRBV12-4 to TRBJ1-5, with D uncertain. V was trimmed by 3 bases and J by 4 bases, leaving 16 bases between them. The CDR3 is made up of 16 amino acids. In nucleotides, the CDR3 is TGTGCCAGCAGTTTTGGTACCGGCACTACTAATCAGCCCCAGCATTTT. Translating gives CASSFGTGTTNQPQHF.

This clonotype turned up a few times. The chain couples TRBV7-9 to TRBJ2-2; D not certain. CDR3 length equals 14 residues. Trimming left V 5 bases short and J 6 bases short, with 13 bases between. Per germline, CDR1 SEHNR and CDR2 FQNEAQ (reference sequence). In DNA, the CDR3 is TGTGCCAGCAGCCACCGTAGGGCATCCGGGGAGCTGTTTTTT. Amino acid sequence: CASSHRRASGELFF.

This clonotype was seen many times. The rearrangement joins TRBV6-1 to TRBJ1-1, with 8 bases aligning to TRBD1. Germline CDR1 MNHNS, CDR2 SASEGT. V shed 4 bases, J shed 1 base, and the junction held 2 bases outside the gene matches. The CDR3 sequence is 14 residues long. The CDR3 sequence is CASSGQGRNTEAFF. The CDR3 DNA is TGTGCCAGCAGTGGACAGGGGAGGAACACTGAAGCTTTCTTT.

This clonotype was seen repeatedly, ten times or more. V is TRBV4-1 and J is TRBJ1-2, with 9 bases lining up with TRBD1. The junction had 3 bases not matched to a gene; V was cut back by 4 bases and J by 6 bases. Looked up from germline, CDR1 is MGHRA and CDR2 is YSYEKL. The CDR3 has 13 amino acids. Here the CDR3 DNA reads TGCGCCAGCAGCCCCGGGACAGGGAATGGCTACACCTTC. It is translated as CASSPGTGNGYTF.

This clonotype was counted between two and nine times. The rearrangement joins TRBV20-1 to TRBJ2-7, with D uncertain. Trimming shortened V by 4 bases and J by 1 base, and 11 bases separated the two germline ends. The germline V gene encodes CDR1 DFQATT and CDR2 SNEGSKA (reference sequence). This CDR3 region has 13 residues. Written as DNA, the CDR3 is TGCAGTGCTAATGAGTTTAAATCCTACGAGCAGTACTTC. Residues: CSANEFKSYEQYF.

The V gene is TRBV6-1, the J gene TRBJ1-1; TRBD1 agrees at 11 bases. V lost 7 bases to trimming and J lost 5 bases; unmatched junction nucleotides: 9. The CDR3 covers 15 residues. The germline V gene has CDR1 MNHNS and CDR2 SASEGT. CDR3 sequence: CASKPGQGARTEAFF. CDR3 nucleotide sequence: TGTGCCAGCAAACCCGGACAGGGGGCGCGGACTGAAGCTTTCTTT.

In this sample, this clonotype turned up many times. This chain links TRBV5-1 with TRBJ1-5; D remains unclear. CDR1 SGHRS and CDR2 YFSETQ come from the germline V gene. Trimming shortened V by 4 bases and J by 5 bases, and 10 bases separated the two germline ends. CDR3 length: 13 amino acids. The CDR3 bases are TGCGCCAGCAGCAAGGACGGGGATCAGCCCCAGCATTTT. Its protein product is CASSKDGDQPQHF. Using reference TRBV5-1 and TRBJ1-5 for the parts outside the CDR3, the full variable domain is KAGVTQTPRYLIKTRGQQVTLSCSPISGHRSVSWYQQTPGQGLQFLFEYFSETQRNKGNFPGRFSGRQFSNSRSEMNVSTLELGDSALYLCASSKDGDQPQHFGDGTRLSIL.

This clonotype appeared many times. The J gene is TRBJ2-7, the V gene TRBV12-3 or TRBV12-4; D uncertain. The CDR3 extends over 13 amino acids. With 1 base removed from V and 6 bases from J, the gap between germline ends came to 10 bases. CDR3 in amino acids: CASSLDWGGEQYF. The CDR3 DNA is TGTGCCAGCAGTTTAGATTGGGGTGGCGAGCAGTACTTC.

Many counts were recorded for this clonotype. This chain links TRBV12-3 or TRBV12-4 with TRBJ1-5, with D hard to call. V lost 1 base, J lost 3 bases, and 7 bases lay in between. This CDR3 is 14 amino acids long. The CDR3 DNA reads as TGTGCCAGCAGTTTAGGGCAGATCAATCAGCCCCAGCATTTT. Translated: CASSLGQINQPQHF.

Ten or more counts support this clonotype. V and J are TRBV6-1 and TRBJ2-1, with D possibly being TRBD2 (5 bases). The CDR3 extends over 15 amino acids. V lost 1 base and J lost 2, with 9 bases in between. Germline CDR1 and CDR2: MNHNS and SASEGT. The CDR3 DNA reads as TGTGCCAGCAGTGAAGGGCGGGCCACCTACAATGAGCAGTTCTTC. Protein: CASSEGRATYNEQFF.

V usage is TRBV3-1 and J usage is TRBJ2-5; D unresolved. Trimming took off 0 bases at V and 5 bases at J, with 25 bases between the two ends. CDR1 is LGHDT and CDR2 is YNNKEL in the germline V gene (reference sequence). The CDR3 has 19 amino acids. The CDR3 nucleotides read TGTGCCAGCAGCCAAGATCCTCACTTTGACGCAGGTGATAGTGAGACCCAGTACTTC. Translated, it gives CASSQDPHFDAGDSETQYF.

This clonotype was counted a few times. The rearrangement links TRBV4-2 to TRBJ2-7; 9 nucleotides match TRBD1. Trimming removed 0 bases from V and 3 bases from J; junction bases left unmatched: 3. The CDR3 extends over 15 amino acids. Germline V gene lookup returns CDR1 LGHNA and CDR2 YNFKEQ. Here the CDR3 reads CASSQDLGQGYEQYF. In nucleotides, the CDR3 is TGTGCCAGCAGCCAAGATCTGGGACAGGGCTACGAGCAGTACTTC.

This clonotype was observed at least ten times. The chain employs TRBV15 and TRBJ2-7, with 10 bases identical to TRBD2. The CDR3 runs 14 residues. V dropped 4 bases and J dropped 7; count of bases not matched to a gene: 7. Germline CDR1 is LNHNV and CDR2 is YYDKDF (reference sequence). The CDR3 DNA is TGTGCCACCAGCACGGTAGCGGGAGGTCAAGAGCAGTACTTC. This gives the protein CATSTVAGGQEQYF.